This T cell receptor beta chain is from a study of T cell changes during pregnancy in multiple sclerosis. The repertoire was sequenced with immunoSEQ multiplex PCR; TCRdb's copy has only in-frame clones and lacks some. The sample has under 60,000 clones, about 90% seen once. Germline CDR1 is SEHNR and CDR2 is FQNEAQ (reference sequence). V lost 5 bases, J lost 11 bases, and 12 bases stayed unmatched. This CDR3 is 14 amino acids long. The sequences come from CD8+ T cells from peripheral blood mononuclear cells, collected after pregnancy. The TCR originated in a female donor with multiple sclerosis, enrolled in a pregnancy study. The chain carries TRBV7-9 and TRBJ2-3; 8 nucleotides align to TRBD2. As DNA, the CDR3 is TGTGCCAGCAGCGTCGGGAGGGAGCTCGGGATGCAGTATTTT. Translation gives CASSVGRELGMQYF.